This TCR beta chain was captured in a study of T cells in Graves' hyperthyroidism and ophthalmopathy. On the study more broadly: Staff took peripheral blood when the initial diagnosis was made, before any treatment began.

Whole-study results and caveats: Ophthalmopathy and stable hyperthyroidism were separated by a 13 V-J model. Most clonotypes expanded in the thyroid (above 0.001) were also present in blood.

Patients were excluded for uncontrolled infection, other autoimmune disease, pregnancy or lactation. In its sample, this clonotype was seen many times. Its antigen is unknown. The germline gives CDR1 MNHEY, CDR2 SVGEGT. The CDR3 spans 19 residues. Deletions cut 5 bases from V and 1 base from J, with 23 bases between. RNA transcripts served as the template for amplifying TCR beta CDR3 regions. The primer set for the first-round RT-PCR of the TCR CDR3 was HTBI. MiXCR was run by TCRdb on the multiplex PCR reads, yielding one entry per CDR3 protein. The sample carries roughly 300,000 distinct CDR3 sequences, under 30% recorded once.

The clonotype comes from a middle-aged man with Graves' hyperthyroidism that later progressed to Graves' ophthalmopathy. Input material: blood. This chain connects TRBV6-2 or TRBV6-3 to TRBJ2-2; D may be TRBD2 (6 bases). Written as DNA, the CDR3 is TGTGCCAGCAGTAAACCCGGGACTGCACAACCCAAGAACACCGGGGAGCTGTTTTTT. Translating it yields CASSKPGTAQPKNTGELFF.